The clone carrying this T cell receptor (beta chain) showed up just once. What it binds is unknown. This sample was taken from a study of cytomegalovirus exposure and HLA in healthy donors. As for the study in general: Unique TCRs from HLA-typed donors, about 85 million of them, were held in an early data release. The study, taken as a whole, reports: According to the study, 150 to 200 TCR beta chains were cytomegalovirus-associated. A later analysis showed HLA-associated TCR beta chains outstripping equally common others in clonal expansion.

Germline CDR1 is SGDLS and CDR2 is YYNGEE. The CDR3 has 14 residues. The V and J ends lost 5 bases and 1 base, in that order; junction bases with no gene match: 1. The PCR employed 60 Vbeta primers together with 13 Jbeta primers. Libraries were prepared by immunoSEQ multiplex PCR; TCRdb keeps only in-frame clonotypes and omits some of them. This table holds roughly 190,000 clones, about 81% found once. The chain has TRBV9 and TRBJ2-1, with 9 bases aligning to TRBD1. This TCR came from a man younger than 35 in good health and CMV-seronegative. Material for sequencing was PBMCs. The DNA for the CDR3 is TGTGCCAGCAGTGGGACAGGGTCCTACAATGAGCAGTTCTTC. Residues: CASSGTGSYNEQFF.